This entry lists 30 T cell receptor beta chains sequenced from one sample in a study of cytomegalovirus exposure and HLA in healthy donors. Measured with immunoSEQ multiplex PCR; TCRdb has only the in-frame clones, and not every one. Seen here are tens of thousands of clones, 94% observed once, and the top ten hold less than 2.5%. Sequenced: PBMCs. The source of these receptors is a young woman in good health and CMV-seronegative.

The gene calls are TRBV2 and TRBJ2-1; 11 nucleotides line up with TRBD2. There are 15 residues in the CDR3. Germline CDR1 and CDR2: SNHLY and FYNNEI. V shed 5 bases, J shed 5 bases, and the junction held 5 bases outside the gene matches. The chain's CDR3 is CASSYSGRADNEQFF. The CDR3 DNA sequence: TGTGCCAGCAGTTATAGCGGGAGGGCCGACAATGAGCAGTTCTTC.

The chain carries TRBV6-6 and TRBJ2-7, with 7 bases lining up with TRBD2. The V segment lost 9 bases and the J segment 1 base; nucleotides outside the gene matches: 3. CDR1 and CDR2 from the germline V gene are MNHNY and SVGAGI (reference sequence). The CDR3 length is 12 residues. The CDR3 spells CASRGVSYEQYF. In nucleotides, the CDR3 is TGTGCCAGTCGGGGGGTTTCCTACGAGCAGTACTTC.

This chain joins TRBV28 and TRBJ1-2, with 8 bases aligning to TRBD1. V lost 8 bases to trimming and J lost 3 bases; unmatched junction nucleotides: 11. The CDR3 covers 15 residues. Germline loops: CDR1 MDHEN, CDR2 SYDVKM. CDR3 nucleotides: TGTGCCAGCTCCTACCCGGCAGGGGGCGACTATGGCTACACCTTC. Translating gives CASSYPAGGDYGYTF.

The chain carries TRBV30 and TRBJ2-2, with 7 bases that match TRBD2. Trimming at V came to 0 bases and at J to 6 bases, leaving 7 bases not matched to a gene. The CDR3 has 15 residues. Germline V lookup: CDR1 GTSNPN, CDR2 SVGIG (reference sequence). This CDR3 reads CAWSVVAGRAGELFF. DNA for the CDR3: TGTGCCTGGAGTGTAGTCGCAGGGAGGGCCGGGGAGCTGTTTTTT.

The chain uses TRBV21-1 and TRBJ2-3; the D segment call TRBD2 is taken from the table without a DNA check. TRBV21-1 is tagged as a pseudogene. The CDR3 contains 18 residues. CDR3: CASRRVLSGLASTDTQYF. In DNA form, the CDR3 reads TGTGCCAGCCGGAGGGTGTTATCCGGACTAGCAAGCACAGATACGCAGTATTTT.

The chain combines TRBV30 with TRBJ2-7; TRBD1 matches at 11 bases. CDR3 size: 14 residues. The trim removed 4 bases at V and 7 bases at J, leaving 9 bases unmatched. Per germline, CDR1 GTSNPN and CDR2 SVGIG (reference sequence). The CDR3 spells CAWTRPGQGVEQYF. The CDR3 DNA reads as TGTGCCTGGACAAGACCGGGACAGGGGGTTGAGCAGTACTTC. Combining the CDR3 with reference TRBV30 and TRBJ2-7 gives the whole variable domain SQTIHQWPATLVQPVGSPLSLECTVEGTSNPNLYWYRQAAGRGLQLLFYSVGIGQISSEVPQNLSASRPQDRQFILSSKKLLLSDSGFYLCAWTRPGQGVEQYFGPGTRLTVT.

V usage is TRBV27 and J usage is TRBJ1-2; 10 bases match TRBD1. The CDR3 sequence is 17 residues long. Unmatched junction bases numbered 10, after V lost 5 bases and J lost 1 base. The germline gives CDR1 MNHEY, CDR2 SMNVEV (reference sequence). The CDR3 DNA reads as TGTGCCAGCAGTCCCGGGACAGGGGCAAGAGTTAACTATGGCTACACCTTC. Encoded protein: CASSPGTGARVNYGYTF.

The genes are TRBV10-3 and TRBJ2-1; TRBD2 matches at 7 bases. This CDR3 comprises 15 residues. Looked up from germline, CDR1 is ENHRY and CDR2 is SYGVKD. The trim removed 4 bases at V and 3 bases at J, leaving 6 bases unmatched. The CDR3 nucleotides are TGTGCCATCAGTGCTGGGACTACCCACTACAATGAGCAGTTCTTC. Its translation is CAISAGTTHYNEQFF.

V gene TRBV5-1 combines with J gene TRBJ2-3, with 12 bases fitting TRBD1. Germline assignment: CDR1 SGHRS and CDR2 YFSETQ. V lost 5 bases, J lost 3 bases, and 4 bases stayed unmatched. The CDR3 totals 15 residues. CDR3 in amino acids: CASSTGQGATDTQYF. For the CDR3, the DNA is TGCGCCAGCAGTACGGGACAGGGGGCAACAGATACGCAGTATTTT.

This chain uses TRBV6-5 with TRBJ2-5, with 7 bases aligning to TRBD2. Germline assignment: CDR1 MNHEY and CDR2 SVGAGI. J lost 2 bases, V lost 2 bases, and 5 bases had no gene match. The CDR3 is made up of 15 amino acids. The CDR3 DNA sequence: TGTGCCAGCAGTTACACGACTAGCCCGCAAGAGACCCAGTACTTC. It is translated as CASSYTTSPQETQYF.

The V call is TRBV7-3, the J call TRBJ2-7, with 7 bases that match TRBD2. The CDR3 spans 10 residues. CDR1 is SGHTA and CDR2 is FQGTGA in the germline V gene. Trimming took 10 bases from V and 6 from J; bases not matched to a gene: 3. The DNA of the CDR3 is TGTGCCAAGCGGGGAGCCGAGCAGTACTTC. It yields the protein CAKRGAEQYF. The whole variable domain, filled in from reference TRBV7-3 and TRBJ2-7, reads GAGVSQTPSNKVTEKGKYVELRCDPISGHTALYWYRQSLGQGPEFLIYFQGTGAADDSGLPNDRFFAVRPEGSVSTLKIQRTERGDSAVYLCAKRGAEQYFGPGTRLTVT.

V usage is TRBV28 and J usage is TRBJ2-3, with 11 bases fitting TRBD2. The CDR3 sequence is 16 residues long. After removal of 5 bases from V and 5 bases from J, the junction contained 9 bases not matched to a gene. Germline values: CDR1 MDHEN, CDR2 SYDVKM. The CDR3 loop reads CASSLQLAGVLDTQYF. CDR3 sequence (DNA): TGTGCCAGCAGTCTTCAACTAGCGGGAGTCCTAGATACGCAGTATTTT. Looking up the rest from reference TRBV28 and TRBJ2-3 gives the full variable domain: DVKVTQSSRYLVKRTGEKVFLECVQDMDHENMFWYRQDPGLGLRLIYFSYDVKMKEKGDIPEGYSVSREKKERFSLILESASTNQTSMYLCASSLQLAGVLDTQYFGPGTRLTVL.

V usage is TRBV5-1 and J usage is TRBJ2-3; possibly TRBD1 for D (6 bases). Trimming shortened V by 0 bases and J by 4 bases, and 9 bases separated the two germline ends. This CDR3 is built from 14 residues. In germline, CDR1 is SGHRS, CDR2 YFSETQ. This chain's CDR3 is CASSLGGRSDTQYF. Written as DNA, the CDR3 is TGCGCCAGCAGCTTGGGGGGGCGGTCAGATACGCAGTATTTT.

CDR3 nucleotide sequence: TGTGCCAGCAGCCTCTGGGGGGGGGAGAGCAACGAGCAGTACTTC. Amino acid sequence: CASSLWGGESNEQYF. The chain has TRBV7-2 and TRBJ2-7, with 7 bases aligning to TRBD2. CDR1 and CDR2 (germline): SGHTA, FQGNSA. J lost 5 bases, V lost 5 bases, and 12 bases had no gene match. The CDR3 sequence is 15 residues long.

This chain joins TRBV5-8 and TRBJ2-6, with D uncertain. With 1 base removed from V and 4 bases from J, the gap between germline ends came to 6 bases. CDR3 size: 14 residues. CDR1 and CDR2 (germline): SGHTS, YDEGEE. The CDR3 reads CASSLLSGANVLTF. CDR3 nucleotides: TGTGCCAGCAGCTTGCTTTCCGGGGCCAACGTCCTGACTTTC.

CDR3 in amino acids: CASSPGQGAGGYTF. CDR3 coding DNA: TGCGCCAGCAGCCCGGGACAGGGGGCTGGGGGCTACACCTTC. J is TRBJ1-2 and V is TRBV4-3, with 12 bases that match TRBD1. CDR1 and CDR2 (germline): LGHNA, YSLEER. J was trimmed by 8 bases and V by 4 bases; bases with no gene match: 5. The CDR3 loop spans 14 amino acids.

The chain uses TRBV19 and TRBJ1-5; the D gene is possibly TRBD1 (5 bases). Trimming took off 0 bases at V and 4 bases at J, with 10 bases between the two ends. The CDR3 is 15 residues long. Germline CDR1 reads LNHDA; CDR2 reads SQIVND (reference sequence). In DNA form, the CDR3 reads TGTGCCAGTAGTATAGAACAGGTCCTAAATCAGCCCCAGCATTTT. This sequence encodes CASSIEQVLNQPQHF.

This clone has a single count. The rearrangement joins TRBV2 to TRBJ1-3, with no clear D. The V end lost 11 bases, the J end lost 0 bases, and 11 bases lay between the germline ends. Germline V gene data show CDR1 as SNHLY and CDR2 as FYNNEI. CDR3 length: 13 amino acids. This CDR3 reads CAGRVNSGNTIYF. CDR3 nucleotide sequence: TGTGCCGGCCGGGTCAACTCTGGAAACACCATATATTTT.

The chain employs TRBV12-5 and TRBJ2-3; D is possibly TRBD2 (6 bases). Germline V CDR1 and CDR2: LGHNT, FRNRAP. Trimming left V 7 bases short and J 2 bases short, with 13 bases between. CDR3 length: 14 amino acids. CDR3 sequence reads: CASDKAGNTDTQYF. CDR3 sequence (DNA): TGTGCTAGTGATAAGGCGGGAAACACAGATACGCAGTATTTT.

The V and J genes are TRBV7-8 and TRBJ2-3; 9 bases align to TRBD1. Germline lookup yields CDR1 SGHVS and CDR2 FQNEAQ. This CDR3 is 16 amino acids long. Trimming took 5 bases from V and 0 from J; bases not matched to a gene: 6. The CDR3, as DNA: TGTGCCAGCAGCCGGGGACAGGGACATAGCACAGATACGCAGTATTTT. Translated: CASSRGQGHSTDTQYF.

The V call is TRBV5-6, the J call TRBJ2-7, with 15 bases identical to TRBD2. The junction had 13 bases not matched to a gene; V was cut back by 4 bases and J by 2 bases. Looked up from germline, CDR1 is SGHDT and CDR2 is YYEEEE. This CDR3 contains 19 residues. The CDR3 coding sequence is TGTGCCAGCAGCGACAGAAATCCGGGACTAGCGGGGGGAACCTACGAGCAGTACTTC. Translating it yields CASSDRNPGLAGGTYEQYF.

V and J are TRBV29-1 and TRBJ2-7; TRBD1 matches 10 bases. Germline lookup yields CDR1 SQVTM and CDR2 ANQGSEA. CDR3 length equals 13 residues. The junction had 2 bases not matched to a gene; V was cut back by 2 bases and J by 4 bases. In DNA form, the CDR3 reads TGCAGCGTTGAATCGGACAGGGGGTACGAGCAGTACTTC. Translated, it gives CSVESDRGYEQYF.

The chain employs TRBV4-2 and TRBJ2-1; D ambiguous. Germline V CDR1 and CDR2: LGHNA, YNFKEQ. V lost 0 bases to trimming and J lost 5 bases, with 11 bases between them. The CDR3 totals 15 residues. Here the CDR3 reads CASSQETRENNEQFF. The CDR3 nucleotides read TGTGCCAGCAGCCAAGAGACACGAGAGAACAATGAGCAGTTCTTC.

The chain joins TRBV21-1 to TRBJ2-5; TRBD2, as called in the table, went unchecked against the DNA. TRBV21-1 is a pseudogene. The CDR3 runs to 14 residues. The CDR3 reads CASSKARGEETQYF. DNA for the CDR3: TGTGCCAGCAGCAAAGCACGTGGGGAGGAGACCCAGTACTTC.

V usage is TRBV28 and J usage is TRBJ1-2, with D uncertain. There are 14 residues in the CDR3. Trimming left V 3 bases short and J 4 bases short, with 12 bases between. CDR1 MDHEN and CDR2 SYDVKM come from the germline V gene. This CDR3 is CASSLSPPGYGYTF. Here the CDR3 DNA reads TGTGCCAGCAGTTTGAGCCCGCCGGGCTATGGCTACACCTTC.

This clone occurred once. The chain has TRBV5-6 and TRBJ2-5; 9 positions agree with TRBD2. CDR1 and CDR2 (germline): SGHDT, YYEEEE. V lost 1 base to trimming and J lost 4 bases; unmatched junction nucleotides: 11. This CDR3 is 17 amino acids long. Here the CDR3 DNA reads TGTGCCAGCAGCTTGCCAGTTTTGGCGGGGGGGCCAGAGACCCAGTACTTC. It is translated as CASSLPVLAGGPETQYF.

The J gene is TRBJ1-5, the V gene TRBV7-9, with D tentatively TRBD1 (6 bases). Germline V gene sequence: CDR1 SEHNR, CDR2 FQNEAQ (reference sequence). V lost 4 bases, J lost 14 bases, and 12 bases lay in between. This CDR3 is built from 11 residues. Here the CDR3 DNA reads TGTGCCAGCAGCTCGGGGGGGGCGGAGCATTTT. This encodes CASSSGGAEHF.

The chain uses TRBV5-6 and TRBJ1-2; D gene unclear. There are 14 residues in the CDR3. CDR1 is SGHDT, CDR2 YYEEEE, per germline. Trimming left V 1 base short and J 4 bases short, with 11 bases between. The CDR3 region is CASSLSYGGYGYTF. In DNA form, the CDR3 reads TGTGCCAGCAGCTTGAGCTATGGCGGCTATGGCTACACCTTC. Full variable domain (remainder filled in from reference TRBV5-6 and TRBJ1-2): DAGVTQSPTHLIKTRGQQVTLRCSPKSGHDTVSWYQQALGQGPQFIFQYYEEEERQRGNFPDRFSGHQFPNYSSELNVNALLLGDSALYLCASSLSYGGYGYTFGSGTRLTVV.

V gene TRBV27 combines with J gene TRBJ2-1, with 9 bases fitting TRBD2. Germline CDR1 and CDR2: MNHEY and SMNVEV (reference sequence). Trimming took 4 bases from V and 7 from J; bases not matched to a gene: 20. The CDR3 loop spans 19 amino acids. The CDR3 sequence: CASSSSPRAGGQGRNEQFF. The CDR3 region has the DNA TGTGCCAGCAGTTCCTCCCCGAGGGCGGGAGGGCAGGGGAGAAATGAGCAGTTCTTC.

The sample holds a few counts of this clone. The CDR3 reads CASPSPTGRDRGPYSNQPQHF. The DNA of the CDR3 is TGTGCCAGTCCCTCACCCACCGGTCGAGACAGGGGGCCGTACAGCAATCAGCCCCAGCATTTT. The rearrangement links TRBV12-1 to TRBJ1-5; whether TRBD1, the table's D call, matches the DNA was not checked. TRBV12-1 is marked as a pseudogene. The CDR3 has 21 residues.